This T cell receptor beta chain derives from a study of shared T cell receptors in the human thymus. The repertoire was sequenced with immunoSEQ multiplex PCR; TCRdb's copy has only in-frame clones and lacks some. The sample contains 700,000 to 750,000 clones, approximately 85% of which appear only once. The same data also went into a second study, on human thymus T cells. Turning to that study: Having corrective surgery for congenital heart defects, healthy Finnish infants were the ones who donated. The thymus tissue came from resections taken during corrective heart surgery. Thymic and blood repertoires appeared to display a bias in their usage of V and J genes. Related work showed strongly overlapping thymic repertoires across unrelated individuals.

This TCR came from a girl in the first two years of life with a congenital heart defect. The sequencing input was thymocytes.

The CDR3 nucleotides are TGTGCCAGCAGTGATCCCCCGGGGGGGGAGAACACTGAAGCTTTCTTT. The encoded protein is CASSDPPGGENTEAFF. The rearrangement uses TRBV25-1 and TRBJ1-1; tentative D call: TRBD1 (5 bases). The CDR3 contains 16 residues. Per germline, CDR1 MGHDK and CDR2 SYGVNS. The V gene lost 3 bases and the J gene lost 1 base, with 15 bases spanning the gap.